A single sample is the source of the 32 T cell receptor beta chains below, sequenced in a study of blood T cells in healthy people across ages. Alongside a J-beta primer mix, a sample-barcoded 5' primer served in a second PCR lasting about 7 to 11 cycles. In TCRdb, the 5' RACE reads were re-called with MiXCR into one record per CDR3 protein. Among 600,000 or so distinct CDR3 sequences listed, under 25% were seen once. Input material: blood. The receptors come from an older man in good health.

The rearrangement uses TRBV7-3 and TRBJ2-3, with D perhaps TRBD2 (6 bases). Trimming shortened V by 7 bases and J by 0 bases, and 8 bases separated the two germline ends. The CDR3 covers 13 residues. The germline CDR1 and CDR2 sequences are SGHTA and FQGTGA. CDR3 in DNA: TGTGCCAGCAAGAGCGGGAGCACAGATACGCAGTATTTT. This gives the protein CASKSGSTDTQYF.

This clonotype was counted between two and nine times. V usage is TRBV20-1 and J usage is TRBJ2-1, with D perhaps matching TRBD2 (6 bases). CDR3 size: 14 residues. Per the germline V gene, CDR1 is DFQATT and CDR2 is SNEGSKA (reference sequence). The CDR3 DNA reads as TGCAATGCCGCCACTAGCCTCACCTACAATGAGCAGTTCTTC. Protein sequence: CNAATSLTYNEQFF.

V and J are TRBV20-1 and TRBJ2-5; 7 bases line up with TRBD2. Germline assignment: CDR1 DFQATT and CDR2 SNEGSKA (reference sequence). V lost 0 bases, J lost 0 bases, and 4 bases stayed unmatched. The CDR3 extends over 15 amino acids. DNA for the CDR3: TGCAGTGCTAGAGAACGCGGGAGAAACCAAGAGACCCAGTACTTC. Translation: CSARERGRNQETQYF.

This chain joins TRBV11-2 and TRBJ2-1, with 9 bases matching TRBD2. The junction had 6 bases not matched to a gene; V was cut back by 5 bases and J by 4 bases. This CDR3 contains 15 residues. Germline CDR1 and CDR2: SGHAT and FQNNGV. The CDR3 DNA follows: TGTGCCAGCAGCGCCCCGGGACTAGCTTACAATGAGCAGTTCTTC. Translation: CASSAPGLAYNEQFF.

The V call is TRBV18, the J call TRBJ2-5, with a weak D call TRBD1 (5 bases). Matching the DNA end better, TRBJ2-1 makes the J call doubtful. Looked up from germline, CDR1 is KGHSH and CDR2 is LQKENI. The CDR3 runs to 15 residues. The CDR3 sequence: CASSPTAGRMDEQFF. The CDR3 coding sequence is TGTGCCAGCTCACCAACGGCAGGGCGTATGGATGAGCAGTTCTTC.

Only a few counts were recorded for this clonotype. V and J are TRBV20-1 and TRBJ2-2; D remains ambiguous. With 3 bases removed from V and 4 bases from J, the gap between germline ends came to 6 bases. CDR3 length: 12 amino acids. Germline CDR1 is DFQATT and CDR2 is SNEGSKA (reference sequence). CDR3 nucleotides: TGCAGTGCTAGGCGGAGCACCGGGGAGCTGTTTTTT. Encoded protein: CSARRSTGELFF.

The chain combines TRBV7-6 with TRBJ2-3; 9 nucleotides match TRBD2. V shed 2 bases, J shed 2 bases, and the junction held 8 bases outside the gene matches. This CDR3 has 17 amino acids. Germline-derived CDR1 and CDR2 are SGHVS and FNYEAQ. CDR3 sequence reads: CASSLWASGTITDTQYF. The DNA for the CDR3 is TGTGCCAGCAGCTTATGGGCTAGCGGGACTATCACAGATACGCAGTATTTT.

Only a few counts were recorded for this clonotype. This chain's CDR3 is CATKSREATDTQYF. CDR3 sequence (DNA): TGTGCCACCAAGAGCCGGGAGGCCACAGATACGCAGTATTTT. The chain has TRBV2 and TRBJ2-3; the match to TRBD2 covers 7 bases. CDR1 is SNHLY and CDR2 is FYNNEI in the germline V gene. The length of the CDR3 is 14 residues. V shed 10 bases and J 2 bases; nucleotides not matched to a gene: 9.

This clonotype was detected many times. The V and J genes are TRBV5-1 and TRBJ2-7, with D uncertain. V was trimmed by 0 bases and J by 2 bases, leaving 9 bases between them. The germline V gene has CDR1 SGHRS and CDR2 YFSETQ. The CDR3 has 14 residues. The CDR3 here is CASSLGTAAYEQYF. CDR3 in DNA: TGCGCCAGCAGCTTGGGGACGGCCGCCTACGAGCAGTACTTC. Full variable domain (remainder filled in from reference TRBV5-1 and TRBJ2-7): KAGVTQTPRYLIKTRGQQVTLSCSPISGHRSVSWYQQTPGQGLQFLFEYFSETQRNKGNFPGRFSGRQFSNSRSEMNVSTLELGDSALYLCASSLGTAAYEQYFGPGTRLTVT.

This clonotype occurred a few times. The chain links TRBV20-1 to TRBJ1-2; D is possibly TRBD1 (5 bases). CDR1 and CDR2 from the germline V gene are DFQATT and SNEGSKA (reference sequence). Trimming removed 6 bases at V and 4 bases at J, with 21 bases between. This CDR3 comprises 15 residues. For the CDR3, the DNA is TGCAGTGCAAAGAGGGGTGGGGGACCGTCCTATGGCTACACCTTC. Translating gives CSAKRGGGPSYGYTF.

In its sample, this clonotype was seen a few times. The chain is built from TRBV29-1 and TRBJ2-4; D possibly corresponds to TRBD1 (5 bases). Germline assignment: CDR1 SQVTM and CDR2 ANQGSEA. V lost 5 bases to trimming and J lost 1 base, with 12 bases between them. This CDR3 has 14 amino acids. Here the CDR3 reads CSVRPGIAKNIQYF. The DNA of the CDR3 is TGCAGCGTTCGTCCAGGGATCGCCAAAAACATTCAGTACTTC.

This clonotype has more than one count but fewer than ten. The chain uses TRBV18 and TRBJ2-2; 9 bases map to TRBD2. The CDR3 runs to 16 residues. V trimming: 2 bases; J trimming: 4 bases; junction bases outside the gene matches: 5. The V gene's germline CDR1 is KGHSH and CDR2 LQKENI. The CDR3 region is CASSPGSGSTTGELFF. In DNA form, the CDR3 reads TGTGCCAGCTCACCAGGTAGCGGGAGTACCACCGGGGAGCTGTTTTTT.

The V and J genes are TRBV5-6 and TRBJ1-2, with D perhaps TRBD1 (5 bases). Trimming cost V 4 bases and J 5 bases, with 9 bases left between them. The CDR3 is made up of 12 amino acids. Per germline, CDR1 SGHDT and CDR2 YYEEEE. This CDR3 is CASSLSGYGYTF. CDR3 bases: TGTGCCAGCAGCCTGTCAGGGTATGGCTACACCTTC.

In its sample, this clonotype was seen a few times. The V and J genes are TRBV12-3 or TRBV12-4 and TRBJ2-2; 7 bases line up with TRBD2. The CDR3 has 15 residues. The V and J ends lost 3 bases and 4 bases, in that order; junction bases with no gene match: 5. CDR3 in amino acids: CASSFAGAPTGELFF. The CDR3, as DNA: TGTGCCAGCAGTTTTGCGGGAGCGCCCACCGGGGAGCTGTTTTTT.

This clonotype occurred many times. This chain connects TRBV5-1 to TRBJ2-1; the match to TRBD1 covers 9 bases. Germline V gene sequence: CDR1 SGHRS, CDR2 YFSETQ. The ends lost 0 bases at V and 9 bases at J; junction bases unmatched: 4. The CDR3 sequence is 14 residues long. CDR3 loop: CASSLEQGASEQFF. CDR3 DNA sequence: TGCGCCAGCAGCTTGGAACAGGGGGCGAGTGAGCAGTTCTTC. Looking up the rest from reference TRBV5-1 and TRBJ2-1 gives the full variable domain: KAGVTQTPRYLIKTRGQQVTLSCSPISGHRSVSWYQQTPGQGLQFLFEYFSETQRNKGNFPGRFSGRQFSNSRSEMNVSTLELGDSALYLCASSLEQGASEQFFGPGTRLTVL.

This clonotype has just a few counts. The J gene is TRBJ1-2, the V gene TRBV5-1; D gene ambiguous. Looked up from germline, CDR1 is SGHRS and CDR2 is YFSETQ. The CDR3 has 14 amino acids. Trimming took 5 bases from V and 2 from J, leaving 13 bases between them. CDR3 residues: CASSPGSGNYGYTF. DNA for the CDR3: TGCGCCAGCAGTCCCGGGTCGGGAAACTATGGCTACACCTTC. The entire variable domain, with the rest obtained from reference TRBV5-1 and TRBJ1-2, is as follows: KAGVTQTPRYLIKTRGQQVTLSCSPISGHRSVSWYQQTPGQGLQFLFEYFSETQRNKGNFPGRFSGRQFSNSRSEMNVSTLELGDSALYLCASSPGSGNYGYTFGSGTRLTVV.

This chain joins TRBV5-1 and TRBJ2-7; TRBD2 is a possible D gene (5 bases). Looked up from germline, CDR1 is SGHRS and CDR2 is YFSETQ. The CDR3 runs 15 residues. Deletions cut 1 base from V and 2 bases from J, with 13 bases between. The CDR3 nucleotides are TGCGCCAGCAGCTTGTGGGTCGGGGTCACCTACGAGCAGTACTTC. Translation gives CASSLWVGVTYEQYF. Full variable domain (rest looked up from reference TRBV5-1 and TRBJ2-7): KAGVTQTPRYLIKTRGQQVTLSCSPISGHRSVSWYQQTPGQGLQFLFEYFSETQRNKGNFPGRFSGRQFSNSRSEMNVSTLELGDSALYLCASSLWVGVTYEQYFGPGTRLTVT.

The chain joins TRBV6-5 to TRBJ2-7; TRBD2 matches at 7 bases. The CDR3 sequence is 14 residues long. CDR1 MNHEY and CDR2 SVGAGI come from the germline V gene. J lost 0 bases, V lost 6 bases, and 5 bases had no gene match. CDR3 sequence reads: CASRTRGDSYEQYF. Written as DNA, the CDR3 is TGTGCCAGCAGAACCCGGGGGGACTCCTACGAGCAGTACTTC.

In this sample, this clonotype turned up a few times. The V gene is TRBV6-1, the J gene TRBJ1-1; 9 positions agree with TRBD1. The CDR3 totals 16 residues. Germline values: CDR1 MNHNS, CDR2 SASEGT. The J segment lost 0 bases and the V segment lost 6 bases, leaving 8 bases of the junction unmatched. CDR3 DNA sequence: TGTGCCAGCAGCCCTCCGGGACAGGGAGTGAACACTGAAGCTTTCTTT. It yields the protein CASSPPGQGVNTEAFF.

The CDR3 reads CASSLAQQGVTGELFF. CDR3 coding DNA: TGTGCCAGCAGCTTGGCCCAACAGGGGGTCACCGGGGAGCTGTTTTTT. This chain joins TRBV5-5 and TRBJ2-2, with 8 bases that match TRBD1. V lost 0 bases, J lost 4 bases, and 5 bases stayed unmatched. The CDR3 runs 16 residues. The germline V gene encodes CDR1 SGHKS and CDR2 YYEKEE (reference sequence).

This clonotype was counted only a few times. The chain links TRBV5-5 to TRBJ2-5; D possibly corresponds to TRBD1 (6 bases). Per germline, CDR1 SGHKS and CDR2 YYEKEE (reference sequence). The CDR3 sequence is 15 residues long. The V end lost 4 bases, the J end lost 0 bases, and 13 bases lay between the germline ends. For the CDR3, the DNA is TGTGCCAGCAGCACCCGGACAGAGTACCAAGAGACCCAGTACTTC. Amino acids: CASSTRTEYQETQYF. Drawing the rest from reference TRBV5-5 and TRBJ2-5, the complete variable domain is DAGVTQSPTHLIKTRGQQVTLRCSPISGHKSVSWYQQVLGQGPQFIFQYYEKEERGRGNFPDRFSARQFPNYSSELNVNALLLGDSALYLCASSTRTEYQETQYFGPGTRLLVL.

This clonotype occurred a few times. The J gene is TRBJ2-1, the V gene TRBV29-1; D not resolved. V dropped 1 base and J dropped 8 bases, with 6 bases sitting between them. Germline V gene sequence: CDR1 SQVTM, CDR2 ANQGSEA. The CDR3 runs 11 residues. The CDR3 DNA is TGCAGCGTTGAAGCTAGGGATGAGCAGTTCTTC. It codes for CSVEARDEQFF.

The chain joins TRBV5-8 to TRBJ2-1, with 9 bases that match TRBD2. The germline V gene encodes CDR1 SGHTS and CDR2 YDEGEE. The CDR3 is 15 residues long. J lost 8 bases, V lost 1 base, and 7 bases had no gene match. The CDR3 region is CASSLMASGNDEQFF. In DNA, the CDR3 is TGTGCCAGCAGCTTGATGGCTAGCGGGAACGATGAGCAGTTCTTC.

This clonotype turned up a few times. The rearrangement links TRBV7-6 to TRBJ1-4, with D perhaps TRBD1 (5 bases). The germline gives CDR1 SGHVS, CDR2 FNYEAQ. The CDR3 runs 14 residues. Trimming stripped 3 bases from V and 6 bases from J, with 11 bases between. The CDR3 loop is CASSFRAFDEKLFF. The CDR3 nucleotides read TGTGCCAGCAGCTTCAGGGCTTTCGATGAAAAACTGTTTTTT.

This clonotype showed up just a few times. This chain links TRBV7-9 with TRBJ2-7; 7 positions agree with TRBD2. Unmatched junction bases numbered 16, after V lost 8 bases and J lost 0 bases. The germline gives CDR1 SEHNR, CDR2 FQNEAQ (reference sequence). The CDR3 covers 17 residues. The CDR3 reads CASARWLADLSSYEQYF. The CDR3, as DNA: TGTGCCAGCGCCCGGTGGCTAGCGGACCTGAGCTCCTACGAGCAGTACTTC.

This clonotype was seen a few times. This chain uses TRBV6-6 with TRBJ2-3; tentative D call: TRBD1 (6 bases). Trimming took off 7 bases at V and 6 bases at J, with 17 bases between the two ends. The CDR3 sequence is 14 residues long. Germline V gene sequence: CDR1 MNHNY, CDR2 SVGAGI (reference sequence). CDR3 sequence (DNA): TGTGCCAGCAAGATAGGACAGATCGCTGATACGCAGTATTTT. It yields the protein CASKIGQIADTQYF.

This clonotype was counted between two and nine times. The rearrangement uses TRBV20-1 and TRBJ2-5; D is possibly TRBD1 (6 bases). This CDR3 spans 14 amino acids. V gave up 3 bases and J gave up 5 bases, with 16 bases separating them. Germline values: CDR1 DFQATT, CDR2 SNEGSKA (reference sequence). CDR3 residues: CSASFSGVYETQYF. CDR3 nucleotides: TGCAGTGCTAGCTTTTCAGGGGTGTACGAGACCCAGTACTTC.

The chain joins TRBV5-1 to TRBJ2-5; D gene uncertain. Trimming stripped 5 bases from V and 1 base from J, with 12 bases between. The germline CDR1 and CDR2 sequences are SGHRS and YFSETQ. This CDR3 comprises 14 residues. This CDR3 is CASRITGLQETQYF. In DNA, the CDR3 is TGCGCCAGCAGGATCACTGGGCTCCAAGAGACCCAGTACTTC.

This sequence joins TRBV29-1 and TRBJ2-5, with no clear D. V was shortened by 4 bases and J by 4 bases, with 13 bases between the two germline ends. This CDR3 is built from 13 residues. Germline V gives CDR1 SQVTM, CDR2 ANQGSEA. Here the CDR3 reads CSVALREIETQYF. CDR3 nucleotides: TGCAGCGTTGCGCTACGAGAGATAGAGACCCAGTACTTC.

The V call is TRBV5-1, the J call TRBJ2-5, with D tentatively TRBD1 or TRBD2 (5 bases each). Germline V CDR1 and CDR2: SGHRS, YFSETQ. Trimming took off 2 bases at V and 2 bases at J, with 13 bases between the two ends. This CDR3 is 15 amino acids long. The CDR3 coding sequence is TGCGCCAGCAGCTTCTTTTTGGGGGTACAAGAGACCCAGTACTTC. It encodes CASSFFLGVQETQYF.

CDR3 sequence reads: CASRPIPGLAAQETQYF. The DNA for the CDR3 is TGTGCCAGCAGGCCCATACCGGGACTAGCGGCACAAGAGACCCAGTACTTC. V gene TRBV6-1 combines with J gene TRBJ2-5, with 11 bases aligning to TRBD2. The CDR3 spans 17 residues. V dropped 6 bases and J dropped 2; count of bases not matched to a gene: 11. Germline-derived CDR1 and CDR2 are MNHNS and SASEGT.

The genes are TRBV2 and TRBJ2-1, with TRBD2 matching 8 bases. The CDR3 runs to 16 residues. The germline CDR1 and CDR2 sequences are SNHLY and FYNNEI. V shed 10 bases and J 5 bases; nucleotides not matched to a gene: 16. The CDR3, as DNA: TGTGCCACTACCCTGGGTGGGACTAGAAGCCACAATGAGCAGTTCTTC. This codes for CATTLGGTRSHNEQFF.